This TCR beta chain appears in the sequencing data of a study of blood T cell repertoires in COVID-19. Overall study: COVID-19 samples, acute and convalescent, were from the United States, Italy and Spain. PBMCs, B-cell-depleted T cells, or T cells provided the cDNA or gDNA that made up the material.

Original processing methods: Estimated nucleated cell counts came from reference gene primer amplification. Assay: immunoSEQ multiplex PCR; the TCRdb copy retains only in-frame clones and omits some. The V and J calls and clone size come from that table; D and trimming were worked out from the DNA. The sample has 200,000 to 300,000 clones, approximately 81% seen once. The sample taken for sequencing was peripheral blood. The sequence was obtained from a man aged 55 to 70 with acute or convalescent COVID-19.

CDR3 sequence reads: CASSLDPGGRYNEQFF. Written as DNA, the CDR3 is TGTGCCAGCAGCTTGGACCCGGGGGGGCGTTACAATGAGCAGTTCTTC. The V and J genes are TRBV5-5 and TRBJ2-1; 8 bases line up with TRBD2. Per germline, CDR1 SGHKS and CDR2 YYEKEE (reference sequence). The CDR3 spans 16 residues. Trimming at V came to 0 bases and at J to 4 bases, leaving 6 bases not matched to a gene.